The next 18 T cell receptor beta chains were all read from a single sample in a study of human T cells and chemical hapten exposure (TCRdb year 2021). The time point tag for this specimen amounts to: pre-sensitization, week 0. The sample's treatment or condition label, decoded: therapeutic diphenylcyclopropenone sensitization with weekly scalp DPC. The method was RACE. The instrument given in TCRdb is NextSeq 500. The public sequencing data were trimmed at Q25 with fastp and processed into clonotypes with MiXCR by TCRdb, which kept only in-frame beta chains. Rows matching on CDR3 protein sequence are summarized as one entry with the most common DNA and genes. The sample profile shows about 260,000 distinct CDR3 sequences; about 9% of them were found once. The ten biggest clones cover 2% to 3% of the sample. Specimen: whole blood, collected in connection with sensitization to the hapten diphenylcyclopropenone (DPC). These receptors were obtained from a woman in her thirties or forties with alopecia areata. Some clones in this sample may be carry-over from other donors' samples.

This clonotype was observed a single time. CDR3: CASSPSDTLGGELFF. In nucleotides, the CDR3 is TGCGCCAGCAGCCCCTCGGATACCTTAGGCGGGGAGCTGTTTTTT. This rearrangement joins TRBV4-3 to TRBJ2-2; D call uncertain. Germline CDR1 reads LGHNA; CDR2 reads YSLEER. This CDR3 region has 15 residues. Trimming stripped 4 bases from V and 7 bases from J, with 16 bases between.

The rearrangement uses TRBV5-1 and TRBJ1-1; D is unresolved. In germline, CDR1 is SGHRS, CDR2 YFSETQ. The CDR3 loop spans 15 amino acids. Trimming stripped 3 bases from V and 6 bases from J, with 18 bases between. For the CDR3, the DNA is TGCGCCAGCAGCTCCCGGAGGGCGCTCAAGGCTGAAGCTTTCTTT. Translating it yields CASSSRRALKAEAFF.

This rearrangement joins TRBV7-9 to TRBJ1-2; unclear D gene. V was shortened by 5 bases and J by 5 bases, with 18 bases between the two germline ends. The CDR3 totals 15 residues. Germline CDR1 and CDR2: SEHNR and FQNEAQ (reference sequence). This CDR3 is CASSPYRVSPYGYTF. The CDR3, as DNA: TGTGCCAGCAGCCCCTATAGAGTCAGCCCGTATGGCTACACCTTC.

Only a few counts were recorded for this clonotype. One end of the junction does not line up with germline, which may come from a read error. The rearrangement links TRBV4-1 to TRBJ2-5; D unclear. Germline V gene lookup returns CDR1 MGHRA and CDR2 YSYEKL. This CDR3 region has 12 residues. This CDR3 is CASSQVQGTQYF. CDR3 DNA sequence: TGCGCCAGCAGCCAAGTCCAAGGGACCCAGTACTTC.

This sequence joins TRBV4-1 and TRBJ2-3, with D unclear. Germline-derived CDR1 and CDR2 are MGHRA and YSYEKL. Trimming shortened V by 0 bases and J by 0 bases, and 7 bases separated the two germline ends. The CDR3 loop spans 15 amino acids. CDR3 bases: TGCGCCAGCAGCCAAGACAGTTCTAGCACAGATACGCAGTATTTT. Amino acid sequence: CASSQDSSSTDTQYF.

This sequence joins TRBV7-2 and TRBJ1-2, with a tentative D call TRBD1 (6 bases). V lost 6 bases and J lost 4, with 18 bases in between. The CDR3 is 15 residues long. CDR1 and CDR2 (germline): SGHTA, FQGNSA. The CDR3 sequence is CASSYTDSHFYGYTF. In nucleotides, the CDR3 is TGTGCCAGCAGTTACACGGACAGCCATTTCTATGGCTACACCTTC.

This clonotype was detected ten times or more. The chain combines TRBV28 with TRBJ2-3, with D maybe TRBD2 (6 bases). Deletions cut 3 bases from V and 5 bases from J, with 15 bases between. Germline V lookup: CDR1 MDHEN, CDR2 SYDVKM. CDR3 length equals 15 residues. In nucleotides, the CDR3 is TGTGCCAGCAGTTTCCCGGAGGGCCATAGAGATACGCAGTATTTT. Encoded protein: CASSFPEGHRDTQYF. The complete variable domain, with remaining parts taken from reference TRBV28 and TRBJ2-3, reads DVKVTQSSRYLVKRTGEKVFLECVQDMDHENMFWYRQDPGLGLRLIYFSYDVKMKEKGDIPEGYSVSREKKERFSLILESASTNQTSMYLCASSFPEGHRDTQYFGPGTRLTVL.

Sample share makes this clonotype medium-sized. CDR3 in DNA: TGCGCCAGCAGCCAAGATTCAGGACAGGGGGGCCAGCCCCAGCATTTT. It specifies CASSQDSGQGGQPQHF. The chain employs TRBV4-3 and TRBJ1-5; 10 bases fit TRBD1. CDR1 is LGHNA and CDR2 is YSLEER in the germline V gene. The CDR3 spans 16 residues. J was trimmed by 7 bases and V by 0 bases; bases with no gene match: 6.

The chain links TRBV6-5 to TRBJ1-4; D not certain. V lost 0 bases and J 4 bases, leaving 6 bases between the germline ends. The CDR3 sequence is 14 residues long. The V gene's germline CDR1 is MNHEY and CDR2 SVGAGI. The CDR3 here is CASSYSQLNEKLFF. The DNA of the CDR3 is TGTGCCAGCAGTTACTCTCAGCTTAATGAAAAACTGTTTTTT.

The chain joins TRBV2 to TRBJ2-3; 12 nucleotides agree with TRBD2. After removal of 5 bases from V and 4 bases from J, the junction contained 13 bases not matched to a gene. The CDR3 covers 18 residues. Germline lookup yields CDR1 SNHLY and CDR2 FYNNEI. Here the CDR3 reads CASSTSGLAGEGADTQYF. The CDR3, as DNA: TGTGCCAGCAGTACCTCGGGACTAGCGGGTGAAGGCGCAGATACGCAGTATTTT.

The sample holds a few counts of this clonotype. V usage is TRBV4-3 and J usage is TRBJ2-7; D not certain. CDR1 and CDR2 from the germline V gene are LGHNA and YSLEER. The CDR3 is 15 amino acids. The ends were cut back, 0 bases at V and 6 bases at J, with 15 bases in the middle. The CDR3 DNA reads TGCGCCAGCAGCCAAGATGTTCAGAGAGAATCCGAGCAGTACTTC. Encoded protein: CASSQDVQRESEQYF.

This clonotype occurred many times. The CDR3 region has the DNA TGTGCCAGCAGCTTAATCAGGGAGTCCTACGAGCAGTACTTC. This encodes CASSLIRESYEQYF. The chain employs TRBV11-2 and TRBJ2-7; possibly TRBD1 or TRBD2 for D (5 bases each). V dropped 2 bases and J dropped 1 base, with 9 bases sitting between them. This CDR3 has 14 residues. Germline loops: CDR1 SGHAT, CDR2 FQNNGV.

The V gene is TRBV20-1, the J gene TRBJ2-3; D uncertain. This CDR3 spans 15 amino acids. V lost 4 bases and J 0 bases, leaving 14 bases between the germline ends. The germline CDR1 and CDR2 sequences are DFQATT and SNEGSKA (reference sequence). In DNA, the CDR3 is TGCAGTGCTACCCAGTGGGCGGAGAGCACAGATACGCAGTATTTT. Translation gives CSATQWAESTDTQYF.

This clonotype has a count of ten or more. V usage is TRBV4-2 and J usage is TRBJ2-1, with TRBD2 as a possible D gene (5 bases). Trimming stripped 5 bases from V and 1 base from J, with 15 bases between. Germline assignment: CDR1 LGHNA and CDR2 YNFKEQ. The CDR3 totals 16 residues. In DNA, the CDR3 is TGTGCCAGCAGCTCAGAGGACTCCCGATCCTACAATGAGCAGTTCTTC. Encoded protein: CASSSEDSRSYNEQFF.

At least ten counts were recorded for this clonotype. V and J are TRBV7-2 and TRBJ2-3; D not resolved. Trimming cost V 1 base and J 0 bases, with 8 bases left between them. The CDR3 covers 15 residues. Germline V gives CDR1 SGHTA, CDR2 FQGNSA. CDR3 sequence (DNA): TGTGCCAGCAGCTTAGACCGGAGTAGCACAGATACGCAGTATTTT. This encodes CASSLDRSSTDTQYF. Full variable domain (missing parts from reference TRBV7-2 and TRBJ2-3): GAGVSQSPSNKVTEKGKDVELRCDPISGHTALYWYRQSLGQGLEFLIYFQGNSAPDKSGLPSDRFSAERTGGSVSTLTIQRTQQEDSAVYLCASSLDRSSTDTQYFGPGTRLTVL.

The J gene is TRBJ2-2, the V gene TRBV7-6, with 7 bases identical to TRBD2. The germline V gene encodes CDR1 SGHVS and CDR2 FNYEAQ. J lost 7 bases, V lost 1 base, and 15 bases had no gene match. The CDR3 sequence is 18 residues long. For the CDR3, the DNA is TGTGCCAGCAGCTTAGGTGTTGCGGGAGTTCCCAACGGCGGGGAGCTGTTTTTT. It specifies CASSLGVAGVPNGGELFF.

This clonotype showed up many times. This rearrangement joins TRBV15 to TRBJ1-1; D is unclear. V lost 4 bases and J lost 7, with 10 bases in between. CDR3 length: 12 residues. Germline CDR1 and CDR2: LNHNV and YYDKDF (reference sequence). In DNA, the CDR3 is TGTGCCACCAGCACCCGGTACGGTGAAGCTTTCTTT. It specifies CATSTRYGEAFF.

This clonotype was recorded a few times. J is TRBJ1-1 and V is TRBV6-5; TRBD1 matches at 9 bases. CDR3 size: 13 residues. Trimming removed 0 bases from V and 10 bases from J; junction bases left unmatched: 3. CDR1 MNHEY and CDR2 SVGAGI come from the germline V gene. The CDR3 region is CASSYSVGQGAFF. The CDR3 bases are TGTGCCAGCAGTTACTCGGTGGGACAGGGAGCTTTCTTT.